Below are 30 T cell receptor beta chains sequenced from a single sample in a study of cytomegalovirus exposure and HLA in healthy donors. PCR involved 60 Vbeta and 13 Jbeta primers. Profiling relied on immunoSEQ multiplex PCR, and the TCRdb table lists in-frame clones only, not all of them. The repertoire consists of more than 80,000 clones, with around 79% occurring once and the leading ten covering 14%. The sample was PBMCs. The receptors shown here come from a woman in her 70s in good health and CMV-seropositive.

This rearrangement joins TRBV6-1 to TRBJ2-7; no definite D call. CDR3 length equals 12 residues. Germline-derived CDR1 and CDR2 are MNHNS and SASEGT. The V end lost 8 bases, the J end lost 4 bases, and 12 bases lay between the germline ends. Written as DNA, the CDR3 is TGTGCCAGCGGTGTCAGAGGTTACGAGCAGTACTTC. Its protein is CASGVRGYEQYF.

The V gene is TRBV20-1, the J gene TRBJ2-7; D call uncertain. Germline V lookup: CDR1 DFQATT, CDR2 SNEGSKA (reference sequence). The CDR3 sequence is 11 residues long. V lost 3 bases and J lost 9, with 12 bases in between. CDR3 sequence reads: CSASQVLGQYF. The CDR3, as DNA: TGCAGTGCTAGCCAGGTCTTGGGGCAGTACTTC.

The rearrangement links TRBV18 to TRBJ2-6, with TRBD1 matching over 7 bases. CDR3 length: 15 amino acids. Trimming took 3 bases from V and 4 from J; bases not matched to a gene: 3. Germline loops: CDR1 KGHSH, CDR2 LQKENI. CDR3 sequence reads: CASSPTGAGANVLTF. In DNA, the CDR3 is TGTGCCAGCTCACCCACAGGGGCCGGGGCCAACGTCCTGACTTTC.

The V call is TRBV7-3, the J call TRBJ2-1, with 12 nucleotides matching TRBD2. This CDR3 comprises 15 residues. Germline V gene sequence: CDR1 SGHTA, CDR2 FQGTGA. Unmatched junction bases numbered 7, after V lost 5 bases and J lost 8 bases. The CDR3 protein is CASSTASGGAYEQFF. The DNA of the CDR3 is TGTGCCAGCAGCACCGCTAGCGGGGGGGCGTATGAGCAGTTCTTC.

V is TRBV6-1 and J is TRBJ1-5; TRBD1 is a possible D gene (6 bases). The V and J ends lost 6 bases and 6 bases respectively, with 18 bases between them. Germline V CDR1 and CDR2: MNHNS, SASEGT. The CDR3 length is 15 residues. DNA of the CDR3: TGTGCCAGCAGGGGGGCCCTACTTCCCAGTCAGCCCCAGCATTTT. The encoded protein is CASRGALLPSQPQHF.

The chain joins TRBV6-1 to TRBJ2-3; D might be TRBD1 (5 bases). Per germline, CDR1 MNHNS and CDR2 SASEGT. Trimming removed 6 bases from V and 6 bases from J, with 13 bases in between. The CDR3 sequence is 13 residues long. The DNA of the CDR3 is TGTGCCAGCAGACCTCAGGGTTCTGATACGCAGTATTTT. Amino acids: CASRPQGSDTQYF.

The gene calls are TRBV2 and TRBJ2-3; perhaps TRBD1 as D (6 bases). The V gene's germline CDR1 is SNHLY and CDR2 FYNNEI. V lost 8 bases and J lost 1, with 13 bases in between. This CDR3 spans 14 amino acids. The CDR3 nucleotides read TGTGCCAGCTTTATGGGGGCGGGCACAGATACGCAGTATTTT. Translation gives CASFMGAGTDTQYF.

This chain connects TRBV7-3 to TRBJ2-1, with 7 bases aligning to TRBD2. CDR1 and CDR2 from the germline V gene are SGHTA and FQGTGA. V dropped 5 bases and J dropped 4; count of bases not matched to a gene: 8. This CDR3 region has 15 residues. The CDR3 loop is CASSPQGGGYNEQFF. The CDR3 nucleotides read TGTGCCAGCAGCCCACAAGGCGGGGGTTACAATGAGCAGTTCTTC.

This chain connects TRBV25-1 to TRBJ1-6; the match to TRBD1 covers 9 bases. The CDR3 is made up of 15 amino acids. Losses at the gene ends were 5 bases for V and 9 bases for J; bases not matched to a gene: 8. Per germline, CDR1 MGHDK and CDR2 SYGVNS. The CDR3 loop reads CASSTSGTGRSPLHF. CDR3 coding DNA: TGTGCCAGCAGTACCTCCGGGACAGGGCGTTCACCCCTCCACTTT.

The chain links TRBV7-3 to TRBJ2-7; 9 bases match TRBD2. The CDR3 is 16 residues long. With V trimmed by 1 base and J by 2 bases, 6 bases remained unmatched. Looked up from germline, CDR1 is SGHTA and CDR2 is FQGTGA. The CDR3 DNA reads as TGTGCCAGCAGCTTAATTCTAGCGGGGCTCCCCTACGAGCAGTACTTC. Protein product: CASSLILAGLPYEQYF.

V is TRBV11-2 and J is TRBJ2-3; unclear D gene. The CDR3 is made up of 14 amino acids. V dropped 0 bases and J dropped 10 bases, with 14 bases sitting between them. Germline-derived CDR1 and CDR2 are SGHAT and FQNNGV. The CDR3 DNA follows: TGTGCCAGCAGCTTAGATCCAGGTTTTCCTCCGCAGTATTTT. Translation gives CASSLDPGFPPQYF. Using reference TRBV11-2 and TRBJ2-3 for the parts outside the CDR3, the full variable domain is EAGVAQSPRYKIIEKRQSVAFWCNPISGHATLYWYQQILGQGPKLLIQFQNNGVVDDSQLPKDRFSAERLKGVDSTLKIQPAKLEDSAVYLCASSLDPGFPPQYFGPGTRLTVL.

The chain employs TRBV7-2 and TRBJ1-2; 12 nucleotides agree with TRBD1. Unmatched junction bases numbered 6, after V lost 2 bases and J lost 8 bases. The CDR3 consists of 15 residues. Germline-derived CDR1 and CDR2 are SGHTA and FQGNSA. The CDR3 reads CASSLRGQGASGYTF. CDR3 sequence (DNA): TGTGCCAGCAGCTTAAGGGGACAGGGGGCGTCGGGCTACACCTTC.

The CDR3 protein is CASSLATSGRNIQYF. In nucleotides, the CDR3 is TGTGCCAGCAGCTTAGCGACTAGCGGGAGAAACATTCAGTACTTC. J is TRBJ2-4 and V is TRBV7-8, with 12 bases fitting TRBD2. CDR1 is SGHVS and CDR2 is FQNEAQ in the germline V gene. Trimming took 0 bases from V and 6 from J; bases not matched to a gene: 0. This CDR3 has 15 amino acids. The variable domain in full, with the rest retrieved from reference TRBV7-8 and TRBJ2-4, is GAGVSQSPRYKVAKRGQDVALRCDPISGHVSLFWYQQALGQGPEFLTYFQNEAQLDKSGLPSDRFFAERPEGSVSTLKIQRTQQEDSAVYLCASSLATSGRNIQYFGAGTRLSVL.

The V call is TRBV5-5, the J call TRBJ1-6; 7 nucleotides line up with TRBD1. V was clipped by 2 bases and J by 1 base; unmatched bases: 6. The germline CDR1 and CDR2 sequences are SGHKS and YYEKEE (reference sequence). This CDR3 contains 17 residues. CDR3 region: CASSFGQAYSYNSPLHF. The CDR3 DNA reads TGTGCCAGCAGCTTCGGACAGGCATATTCCTATAATTCACCCCTCCACTTT. Using reference TRBV5-5 and TRBJ1-6 for the parts outside the CDR3, the full variable domain is DAGVTQSPTHLIKTRGQQVTLRCSPISGHKSVSWYQQVLGQGPQFIFQYYEKEERGRGNFPDRFSARQFPNYSSELNVNALLLGDSALYLCASSFGQAYSYNSPLHFGNGTRLTVT.

V gene TRBV5-1 combines with J gene TRBJ2-1; maybe TRBD2 (5 bases). Trimming took off 0 bases at V and 6 bases at J, with 10 bases between the two ends. Germline V gene data show CDR1 as SGHRS and CDR2 as YFSETQ. CDR3 size: 14 residues. DNA for the CDR3: TGCGCCAGCAGCTTGGGCCGGGATCTCAATGAGCAGTTCTTC. This sequence encodes CASSLGRDLNEQFF.

This clone was seen once. V is TRBV7-2 and J is TRBJ1-6; D is perhaps TRBD1 (5 bases). V shed 2 bases and J shed 11 bases, with 7 bases lying between them. Germline V gene data show CDR1 as SGHTA and CDR2 as FQGNSA. CDR3 length equals 12 residues. The CDR3 DNA is TGTGCCAGCAGCTTAAAGGGGACACCCCTCCACTTT. Translated: CASSLKGTPLHF.

This clone was picked up a small number of times. The chain links TRBV19 to TRBJ1-5, with D unclear. Trimming stripped 3 bases from V and 5 bases from J, with 8 bases between. Looked up from germline, CDR1 is LNHDA and CDR2 is SQIVND (reference sequence). The CDR3 length is 13 residues. The CDR3 DNA is TGTGCCAGTAGTATTGGCGGGGATCAGCCCCAGCATTTT. This sequence encodes CASSIGGDQPQHF.

This clone was observed a handful of times. The gene calls are TRBV6-1 and TRBJ1-3, with D possibly matching TRBD1 (5 bases). V was trimmed by 4 bases and J by 0 bases, leaving 19 bases between them. The CDR3 loop spans 18 amino acids. Per the germline V gene, CDR1 is MNHNS and CDR2 is SASEGT. Here the CDR3 DNA reads TGTGCCAGCAGTGTGAGACACCTCGGCAGGGACTCTGGAAACACCATATATTTT. Translation: CASSVRHLGRDSGNTIYF.

This clone was observed a few times. The CDR3 reads CARSLCLPPGQHSGNTIYF. Written as DNA, the CDR3 is TGTGCCAGAAGCTTGTGCCTACCACCGGGACAGCACTCTGGAAACACCATATATTTT. V is TRBV5-3 and J is TRBJ1-3; 7 bases are shared with TRBD1. TRBV5-3 is an ORF; its function is uncertain. The CDR3 extends over 19 amino acids. V shed 1 base and J 0 bases; nucleotides not matched to a gene: 13.

The V call is TRBV7-6, the J call TRBJ2-2; D is ambiguous. CDR3 length: 11 residues. Trimming took off 5 bases at V and 12 bases at J, with 10 bases between the two ends. The germline gives CDR1 SGHVS, CDR2 FNYEAQ. The CDR3 spells CASSPSDKLFF. CDR3 DNA sequence: TGTGCCAGCAGCCCCAGTGATAAGCTGTTTTTT.

CDR3 loop: CATYRGQNTEAFF. CDR3 bases: TGTGCCACCTACAGGGGGCAGAACACTGAAGCTTTCTTT. The J gene is TRBJ1-1, the V gene TRBV10-3; 9 positions agree with TRBD1. The junction had 4 bases not matched to a gene; V was cut back by 10 bases and J by 1 base. CDR3 length: 13 residues. Germline assignment: CDR1 ENHRY and CDR2 SYGVKD.

Of note for this clone: One end of the junction does not line up with germline, which may come from a read error. V is TRBV7-9 and J is TRBJ1-1; 7 bases line up with TRBD1. Germline CDR1 and CDR2: SEHNR and FQNEAQ (reference sequence). This CDR3 is built from 15 residues. The CDR3 reads CSSSLGDRVNTEAFF. The CDR3 DNA reads TGTTCCAGCAGCTTAGGAGACAGGGTAAACACTGAAGCTTTCTTT.

The rearrangement links TRBV27 to TRBJ2-2; maybe TRBD1 (6 bases). CDR1 and CDR2 (germline): MNHEY, SMNVEV (reference sequence). The CDR3 spans 14 residues. V was clipped by 8 bases and J by 6 bases, with 16 bases between them. This CDR3 is CASGGQSPPGELFF. In DNA, the CDR3 is TGTGCCAGCGGGGGACAAAGTCCACCCGGGGAGCTGTTTTTT.

This clone was found once. J is TRBJ1-2 and V is TRBV6-5; the match to TRBD1 covers 9 bases. The CDR3 consists of 15 residues. Germline CDR1 MNHEY, CDR2 SVGAGI. V was clipped by 9 bases and J by 0 bases; unmatched bases: 8. CDR3 in DNA: TGTGCCAGTCGGACAGGGGTGGGTGCTAACTATGGCTACACCTTC. This codes for CASRTGVGANYGYTF.

This clone has only a few counts. This chain connects TRBV5-1 to TRBJ2-3; 9 positions agree with TRBD2. CDR1 SGHRS and CDR2 YFSETQ come from the germline V gene. CDR3 length: 14 amino acids. J was trimmed by 9 bases and V by 4 bases; bases with no gene match: 9. The DNA of the CDR3 is TGCGCCAGCAGCATGGTGGCTAGCGGGAACACGCAGTATTTT. Protein sequence: CASSMVASGNTQYF.

The chain joins TRBV9 to TRBJ1-1; 8 nucleotides agree with TRBD1. Germline V gene data show CDR1 as SGDLS and CDR2 as YYNGEE. This CDR3 region has 12 residues. V dropped 4 bases and J dropped 10; count of bases not matched to a gene: 6. CDR3 bases: TGTGCCAGCAGCCCGACAGGGGCGGGAGCTTTCTTT. It codes for CASSPTGAGAFF.

This clone was seen a few times. V is TRBV28 and J is TRBJ2-6; TRBD1 agrees at 7 bases. Germline V CDR1 and CDR2: MDHEN, SYDVKM. This CDR3 spans 14 amino acids. The junction had 6 bases not matched to a gene; V was cut back by 9 bases and J by 4 bases. The DNA of the CDR3 is TGTGCCAGTCGACAGGGTGGAGGGGCCAACGTCCTGACTTTC. This codes for CASRQGGGANVLTF.

Of note for this clone: Relative to the germline gene, one junction end is altered; a read error may explain this. The chain links TRBV7-7 to TRBJ2-1; no reliable D call. The CDR3 contains 15 residues. CDR1 and CDR2 (germline): SSHAT, FNYEAQ (reference sequence). The CDR3 here is CASSLNLGRYNEQFF. Written as DNA, the CDR3 is TGTGCTAGCAGCTTGAATCTTGGCAGGTACAATGAGCAGTTCTTC.

The chain is built from TRBV7-9 and TRBJ2-3; TRBD2 agrees at 10 bases. The CDR3 spans 14 residues. Germline CDR1 reads SEHNR; CDR2 reads FQNEAQ (reference sequence). V was clipped by 7 bases and J by 5 bases; unmatched bases: 6. The CDR3: CASTQAGGRDTQYF. The CDR3 bases are TGTGCCAGCACCCAAGCGGGAGGGAGAGATACGCAGTATTTT.

At least ten counts were recorded for this clone. V is TRBV19 and J is TRBJ1-3; D gene uncertain. Trimming pared 10 bases from V and 4 bases from J, leaving 11 bases between. Germline V gene data show CDR1 as LNHDA and CDR2 as SQIVND (reference sequence). The CDR3 extends over 12 amino acids. The CDR3 sequence is CATSYLGNTIYF. CDR3 DNA: TGTGCCACATCCTACCTCGGAAACACCATATATTTT.